This T cell receptor (beta chain) was profiled in a study of long-term antiretroviral therapy in people with HIV. Study-wide findings and caveats: Controls exceeded HIV repertoires in CDR3 length range. ART-treated samples gained diversity yet remained below transplant donor controls.

Investigators performed immunoSEQ version v3.0 at survey level. Clones were sequenced by immunoSEQ multiplex PCR, and TCRdb holds only the in-frame ones, with some missing. The top ten clones hold 23% of a sample with over 20,000 clones, roughly 80% of them seen once. Worth noting for this clone: What it binds is not known.

Germline lookup yields CDR1 SGDLS and CDR2 YYNGEE. CDR3 length: 13 amino acids. V was cut by 2 bases and J by 4 bases, with 7 bases left in between. Every specimen provided roughly 0.95-11 million cryopreserved PBMC before DNA extraction took place. Sequencing used unsorted PBMCs, obtained 0.4 years after starting antiretroviral therapy. The chain carries TRBV9 and TRBJ1-5; D gene unclear. This clonotype was obtained from a man aged 50 to 59 with HIV. The CDR3 loop is CASSVWENQPQHF. The CDR3 DNA follows: TGTGCCAGCAGCGTCTGGGAGAATCAGCCCCAGCATTTT.